The 26 T cell receptor beta chains listed next were all sequenced from one sample in a study of cytomegalovirus exposure and HLA in healthy donors. PCR used 60 Vbeta primers and 13 Jbeta primers. The repertoire was sequenced with immunoSEQ multiplex PCR; TCRdb's copy has only in-frame clones and lacks some. The sample lists 55,000 or so clones, approximately 82% occurring once. What was sequenced was PBMCs. Receptor source: a man over 45 in good health and CMV-seronegative.

V is TRBV19 and J is TRBJ1-4; 10 positions agree with TRBD1. CDR1 is LNHDA and CDR2 is SQIVND in the germline V gene (reference sequence). V shed 4 bases and J 0 bases; nucleotides not matched to a gene: 11. The CDR3 consists of 19 residues. The chain's CDR3 is CASSTYRDRGLATNEKLFF. The DNA for the CDR3 is TGTGCCAGTAGTACATACCGGGACAGGGGCCTTGCAACTAATGAAAAACTGTTTTTT.

The sample holds a few counts of this clone. Written as DNA, the CDR3 is TGTGCCAGCAATTTTAGGGGGCTAGCAGGGGAGACCCAGTACTTC. This translates into CASNFRGLAGETQYF. This chain connects TRBV7-2 to TRBJ2-5, with 7 bases aligning to TRBD1. Germline loops: CDR1 SGHTA, CDR2 FQGNSA. This CDR3 has 15 amino acids. Trimming cost V 7 bases and J 5 bases; bases outside gene matches: 13.

The chain has TRBV7-9 and TRBJ2-7, with 10 bases lining up with TRBD2. The V segment lost 5 bases and the J segment 3 bases; nucleotides outside the gene matches: 7. This CDR3 spans 15 amino acids. Germline CDR1 reads SEHNR; CDR2 reads FQNEAQ (reference sequence). CDR3 protein: CASSPSGLAHYEQYF. The CDR3 DNA follows: TGTGCCAGCAGCCCCTCGGGACTAGCGCACTACGAGCAGTACTTC.

The rearrangement links TRBV5-1 to TRBJ2-5; D uncertain. The germline CDR1 and CDR2 sequences are SGHRS and YFSETQ. This CDR3 has 15 residues. V was pared by 0 bases and J by 1 base, with 10 bases between. CDR3 protein: CASSLGDIAQETQYF. The DNA for the CDR3 is TGCGCCAGCAGCTTGGGAGACATTGCCCAAGAGACCCAGTACTTC.

This clone was seen only a few times. V gene TRBV11-1 combines with J gene TRBJ1-1, with D uncertain. The CDR3 loop spans 13 amino acids. V dropped 2 bases and J dropped 0 bases, with 4 bases sitting between them. In germline, CDR1 is SGHAT, CDR2 FQDESV (reference sequence). As DNA, the CDR3 is TGTGCCAGCAGCTTATCTTTGAACACTGAAGCTTTCTTT. It translates to CASSLSLNTEAFF.

V and J are TRBV11-1 and TRBJ2-2; 9 bases align to TRBD1. Losses at the gene ends were 2 bases for V and 0 bases for J; bases not matched to a gene: 7. The CDR3 is 18 residues long. The germline V gene encodes CDR1 SGHAT and CDR2 FQDESV (reference sequence). CDR3 loop: CASSLRRDRASNTGELFF. The DNA for the CDR3 is TGTGCCAGCAGCTTACGCAGGGACAGGGCATCGAACACCGGGGAGCTGTTTTTT.

This clone appeared once. The chain carries TRBV2 and TRBJ1-1; 11 positions match TRBD1. The CDR3 extends over 14 amino acids. Germline assignment: CDR1 SNHLY and CDR2 FYNNEI. V lost 7 bases to trimming and J lost 7 bases; unmatched junction nucleotides: 8. DNA of the CDR3: TGTGCCAGCACCCCGGGACAGGGGGTGAGTGAAGCTTTCTTT. Translating it yields CASTPGQGVSEAFF.

The V call is TRBV21-1, the J call TRBJ2-1; TRBD2 is taken as the D call from the table, unchecked against the DNA. TRBV21-1 is reported as a pseudogene. There are 14 residues in the CDR3. The CDR3 nucleotides read TGTGCCAGGAAGTTCCGGGACTCAAACAATGAGCAGTTCTTC. Translating gives CARKFRDSNNEQFF.

This chain's CDR3 is CASSTQGDEQFF. The CDR3, as DNA: TGTGCCAGTAGTACACAGGGCGATGAGCAGTTCTTC. This chain uses TRBV19 with TRBJ2-1, with D tentatively TRBD1 (6 bases). The V end was cut by 4 bases, the J end by 8 bases, with 9 bases between. Germline V CDR1 and CDR2: LNHDA, SQIVND (reference sequence). CDR3 length equals 12 residues.

This chain joins TRBV2 and TRBJ2-7, with 13 bases aligning to TRBD2. The CDR3 loop spans 13 amino acids. Per germline, CDR1 SNHLY and CDR2 FYNNEI. Losses at the gene ends were 11 bases for V and 6 bases for J; bases not matched to a gene: 7. The CDR3 nucleotides are TGTGCCGGTGGGGGACTAGCGGGAAGCGAGCAGTACTTC. This translates into CAGGGLAGSEQYF.

This clone was counted only a few times. V usage is TRBV11-2 and J usage is TRBJ2-1; 13 bases agree with TRBD2. The germline CDR1 and CDR2 sequences are SGHAT and FQNNGV. This CDR3 spans 15 amino acids. Trimming removed 6 bases from V and 9 bases from J; junction bases left unmatched: 8. In DNA form, the CDR3 reads TGTGCCAGCAGGTCTACTAGCGGGGGGGCCTTTGAGCAGTTCTTC. The encoded protein is CASRSTSGGAFEQFF.

The V call is TRBV19, the J call TRBJ2-1; TRBD2 matches 9 bases. The J segment lost 6 bases and the V segment lost 3 bases, leaving 3 bases of the junction unmatched. Germline-derived CDR1 and CDR2 are LNHDA and SQIVND (reference sequence). The CDR3 covers 14 residues. This chain's CDR3 is CASSMAGGRNEQFF. The CDR3 nucleotides read TGTGCCAGTAGTATGGCGGGGGGGCGCAATGAGCAGTTCTTC.

This sequence joins TRBV5-1 and TRBJ2-1; 7 bases map to TRBD2. The CDR3 length is 16 residues. Germline loops: CDR1 SGHRS, CDR2 YFSETQ. Losses at the gene ends were 0 bases for V and 6 bases for J; bases not matched to a gene: 9. The CDR3 spells CASSLVPAGVPNEQFF. DNA of the CDR3: TGCGCCAGCAGCTTGGTCCCCGCGGGGGTACCCAATGAGCAGTTCTTC. Filled out from reference TRBV5-1 and TRBJ2-1, the complete variable domain reads KAGVTQTPRYLIKTRGQQVTLSCSPISGHRSVSWYQQTPGQGLQFLFEYFSETQRNKGNFPGRFSGRQFSNSRSEMNVSTLELGDSALYLCASSLVPAGVPNEQFFGPGTRLTVL.

The CDR3 DNA reads TGTGCCAGCAGCCCCCTCGAGAGGAGGGGTAATGAAAAACTGTTTTTT. Translated: CASSPLERRGNEKLFF. The chain uses TRBV7-8 and TRBJ1-4, with a tentative D call TRBD1 (5 bases). Germline loops: CDR1 SGHVS, CDR2 FQNEAQ. The CDR3 runs to 16 residues. V lost 5 bases, J lost 4 bases, and 17 bases lay in between.

The chain uses TRBV5-4 and TRBJ2-1; 14 bases fit TRBD2. This CDR3 comprises 15 residues. J lost 8 bases, V lost 4 bases, and 5 bases had no gene match. CDR1 and CDR2 from the germline V gene are SGHNT and YYREEE (reference sequence). This CDR3 is CASSPTSGGAYEQFF. DNA of the CDR3: TGTGCCAGCAGCCCGACTAGCGGGGGGGCCTATGAGCAGTTCTTC.

This rearrangement joins TRBV19 to TRBJ2-5, with a possible D match to TRBD2 (5 bases). Germline CDR1 is LNHDA and CDR2 is SQIVND (reference sequence). This CDR3 contains 13 residues. V was trimmed by 5 bases and J by 4 bases, leaving 11 bases between them. The CDR3 region is CASSETSRETQYF. CDR3 in DNA: TGTGCCAGTAGTGAAACTAGTCGAGAGACCCAGTACTTC.

This clone was recorded a few times. The chain has TRBV6-1 and TRBJ1-4; D is ambiguous. This CDR3 spans 12 amino acids. Trimming took 2 bases from V and 14 from J, leaving 12 bases between them. Germline-derived CDR1 and CDR2 are MNHNS and SASEGT. CDR3 coding DNA: TGTGCCAGCAGTGAAAGGGTAGGAGGTCTGTTTTTT. This translates into CASSERVGGLFF.

V is TRBV18 and J is TRBJ1-4; tentative D call: TRBD1 (6 bases). CDR1 is KGHSH, CDR2 LQKENI, per germline. Trimming removed 3 bases from V and 4 bases from J, with 12 bases in between. The CDR3 length is 15 residues. The chain's CDR3 is CASSPGGAVNEKLFF. The CDR3 coding sequence is TGTGCCAGCTCACCGGGGGGGGCCGTTAATGAAAAACTGTTTTTT.

In this sample, this clone turned up once. The chain joins TRBV7-9 to TRBJ2-2, with D tentatively TRBD2 (5 bases). There are 16 residues in the CDR3. CDR1 and CDR2 (germline): SEHNR, FQNEAQ (reference sequence). Trimming stripped 3 bases from V and 2 bases from J, with 13 bases between. As DNA, the CDR3 is TGTGCCAGCAGCTTTGGTGAGCGGATTAACACCGGGGAGCTGTTTTTT. This gives the protein CASSFGERINTGELFF.

The rearrangement uses TRBV30 and TRBJ1-5; D gene unclear. V dropped 1 base and J dropped 0 bases, with 7 bases sitting between them. CDR1 is GTSNPN, CDR2 SVGIG, per germline (reference sequence). The CDR3 sequence is 14 residues long. The CDR3 bases are TGTGCCTGGAGTGCCCTATATAGCAATCAGCCCCAGCATTTT. Residues: CAWSALYSNQPQHF.

This sequence joins TRBV25-1 and TRBJ2-7; 8 nucleotides line up with TRBD1. Germline values: CDR1 MGHDK, CDR2 SYGVNS. The ends lost 7 bases at V and 6 bases at J; junction bases unmatched: 11. This CDR3 is built from 14 residues. CDR3 region: CASTEGTGSAEQYF. The CDR3 DNA follows: TGTGCCAGCACTGAGGGGACAGGCTCCGCCGAGCAGTACTTC.

V and J are TRBV5-6 and TRBJ2-1; 8 nucleotides match TRBD2. J was trimmed by 1 base and V by 2 bases; bases with no gene match: 2. Germline V CDR1 and CDR2: SGHDT, YYEEEE. The CDR3 totals 15 residues. The CDR3, as DNA: TGTGCCAGCAGCTTAGTAGCGGGGTCCTACAATGAGCAGTTCTTC. Encoded protein: CASSLVAGSYNEQFF.

The chain couples TRBV7-9 to TRBJ2-2; 7 bases agree with TRBD2. From germline, CDR1 is SEHNR and CDR2 FQNEAQ (reference sequence). The V gene end was trimmed by 4 bases and the J gene end by 2 bases; junction bases not matched to a gene: 4. The CDR3 runs 15 residues. The CDR3 reads CASSSGRANTGELFF. The CDR3, as DNA: TGTGCCAGCAGCTCAGGGAGGGCAAACACCGGGGAGCTGTTTTTT.

This chain links TRBV4-1 with TRBJ2-7; TRBD1 matches 10 bases. The V gene end was trimmed by 1 base and the J gene end by 7 bases; junction bases not matched to a gene: 4. This CDR3 is 14 amino acids long. The germline V gene has CDR1 MGHRA and CDR2 YSYEKL. The CDR3 here is CASSQGQGAREQYF. The CDR3 DNA sequence: TGCGCCAGCAGCCAAGGACAGGGGGCCCGGGAGCAGTACTTC.

This sequence joins TRBV6-9 and TRBJ2-7, with 10 bases fitting TRBD1. The CDR3 consists of 13 residues. CDR1 and CDR2 (germline): MNHGY, SVAAGI. V was clipped by 6 bases and J by 7 bases; unmatched bases: 6. The CDR3 region is CASRTGGRGEQYF. The CDR3 DNA reads as TGTGCCAGCAGGACAGGGGGCAGGGGGGAGCAGTACTTC.

The chain employs TRBV27 and TRBJ1-2, with 7 bases identical to TRBD1. Per the germline V gene, CDR1 is MNHEY and CDR2 is SMNVEV (reference sequence). J was trimmed by 6 bases and V by 7 bases; bases with no gene match: 11. This CDR3 has 14 amino acids. The DNA of the CDR3 is TGTGCCAGCAATAGACAAGGGGGCTCGGATGGCTACACCTTC. It yields the protein CASNRQGGSDGYTF.